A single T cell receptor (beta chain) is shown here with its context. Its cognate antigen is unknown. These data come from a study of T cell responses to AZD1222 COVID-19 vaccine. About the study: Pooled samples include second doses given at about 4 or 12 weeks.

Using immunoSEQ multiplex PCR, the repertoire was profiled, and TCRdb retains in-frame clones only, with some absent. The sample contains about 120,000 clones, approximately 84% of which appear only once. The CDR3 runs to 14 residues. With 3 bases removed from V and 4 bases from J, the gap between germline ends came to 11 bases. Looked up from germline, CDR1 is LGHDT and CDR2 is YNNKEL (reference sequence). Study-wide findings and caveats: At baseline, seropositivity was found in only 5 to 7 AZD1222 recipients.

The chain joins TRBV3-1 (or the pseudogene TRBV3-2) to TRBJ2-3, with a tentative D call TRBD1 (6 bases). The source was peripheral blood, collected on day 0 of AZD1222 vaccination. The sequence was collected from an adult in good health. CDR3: CASSQDQGSDTQYF. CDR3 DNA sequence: TGTGCCAGCAGCCAGGACCAGGGGTCAGATACGCAGTATTTT.